This entry is about one TCR beta chain. Its antigen is still unknown. The data were obtained in a study of somatic mutations in cytotoxic T cells in rheumatoid arthritis. The study, taken as a whole, reports: The targets (antigens) of the expanded CD8+ clones were not known. Only rheumatoid arthritis patients, not healthy controls, showed CD8+ clonality increasing with age. Age-matched healthy controls and rheumatoid arthritis patients had CD8+ T-cell clonality that did not differ significantly.

The CDR3 runs to 14 residues. The germline CDR1 and CDR2 sequences are MNHEY and SMNVEV (reference sequence). Between the trimmed V and J ends, which lost 5 bases and 0 bases, there was a span of 10 bases. The investigators isolated CD4+ and CD8+ cells by positive magnetic bead selection and checked their purity by flow cytometry. Sequenced by immunoSEQ multiplex PCR; TCRdb stores in-frame clones only, minus some. This sample carries 20,000 or so clones, around 80% of them seen once, and the ten largest clones take roughly a tenth. This TCR derives from a woman aged 45-60 years in good health. The gene calls are TRBV27 and TRBJ1-1; D possibly corresponds to TRBD1 (6 bases). The sequenced sample consisted of CD8+ T cells sorted from blood. The CDR3 DNA reads TGTGCCAGCAGTGGACAGCGCATGAACACTGAAGCTTTCTTT. It yields the protein CASSGQRMNTEAFF.